This section outlines one T cell receptor beta chain sequence together with its context. The CDR3 loop spans 14 amino acids. Germline loops: CDR1 SGHTA, CDR2 FQGTGA. V gave up 5 bases and J gave up 9 bases; unmatched junction bases: 9. This sample is part of a study of blood T cell repertoires in COVID-19. Study context: COVID-19 samples, acute and convalescent, were from the United States, Italy and Spain.

The repertoire was sequenced with immunoSEQ multiplex PCR; TCRdb's copy has only in-frame clones and lacks some. The sample lists about 110,000 clones; 70% to 85% were seen once. Specimen: peripheral blood. The sequence was collected from a woman of 80 years or more with active or convalescent COVID-19. The chain carries TRBV7-3 and TRBJ2-1; 8 positions agree with TRBD2. CDR3 sequence reads: CASSLGLGIAEQFF. The CDR3, as DNA: TGTGCCAGCAGCCTGGGACTAGGTATAGCTGAGCAGTTCTTC.